The T cell receptor beta chain described here comes from a study of OX40 agonist ivuxolimab in advanced cancers. The length of the CDR3 is 15 residues. CDR1 and CDR2 (germline): SNHLY, FYNNEI. With regard to this clone: Its ends do not fully match the called genes, so a read error is possible.

TCRdb's copy holds only in-frame clones and misses some; the assay was immunoSEQ multiplex PCR. The sample includes tens of thousands of clones, approximately 81% of them seen just once. Here the sequenced sample was CD4+ or CD8+ T cells sorted from blood, taken in a trial of the OX40 agonist ivuxolimab. The V gene is TRBV2, the J gene TRBJ2-5; TRBD1 might be the D (5 bases). This receptor was identified in an adult with an advanced solid tumor such as melanoma, head and neck, liver or kidney cancer. The CDR3 DNA is TGTGTCAGCAGCGAGACAGCAGGTATACAAGAGACCCAGTACTTC. Its translation is CVSSETAGIQETQYF.